This TCR beta chain stems from a study of T cell changes during pregnancy in multiple sclerosis (dated by TCRdb to the late 2010s). Concerning the study at large: The study looked at changes in the T cell repertoire across pregnancy in women with multiple sclerosis.

This clone was seen just once. What antigen it recognizes has not been identified. It has no much larger one-base neighbor in the sample; base qualities were not kept. Cut back by 2 bases and 0 bases, the V and J ends lie 15 bases apart. The CDR3 goes from the cysteine to the phenylalanine over 17 residues. Just the 51-base CDR3 DNA is kept, in frame starting at base 1. CDR1 and CDR2 are read off the germline V gene (reference sequence) as SEHNR and FQNEAQ. The library was made by the immunoSEQ multiplex PCR assay. As stored in TCRdb, this immuneACCESS dataset retains in-frame rearrangements with V and J assigned. A fraction of the clones does not appear; measured against another copy, unresolved V genes explain less than half of the discrepancy, and the remainder lacks a known reason. In this sample the table shows roughly 41,000 clones, roughly 94% of which occur a single time. The top ten hold about 1.8% of the sample.

The specimen comprised peripheral blood, sampled in the third trimester of pregnancy. This sequence was found in a female donor with multiple sclerosis, enrolled in a pregnancy study. The rearrangement joined TRBV7-9 to TRBJ2-3; the D gene is possibly TRBD1, with 7 bases matching. The CDR3 protein sequence reads: CASSLSNGGQSTDTQYF. Here is the DNA: TGTGCCAGCAGCTTATCCAACGGGGGACAGAGCACAGATACGCAGTATTTT.